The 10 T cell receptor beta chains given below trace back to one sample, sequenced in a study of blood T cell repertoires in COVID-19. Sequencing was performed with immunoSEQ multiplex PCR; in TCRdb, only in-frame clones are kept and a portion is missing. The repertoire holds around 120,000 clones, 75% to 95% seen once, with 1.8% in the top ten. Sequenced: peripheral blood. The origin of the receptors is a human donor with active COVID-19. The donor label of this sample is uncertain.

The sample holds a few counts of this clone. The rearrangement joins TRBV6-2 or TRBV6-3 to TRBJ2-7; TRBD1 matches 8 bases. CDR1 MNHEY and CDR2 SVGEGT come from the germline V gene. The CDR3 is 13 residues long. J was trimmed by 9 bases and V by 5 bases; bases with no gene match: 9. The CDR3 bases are TGTGCCAGCAGTCAAGGACAGGGTGGTCGGCAGTACTTC. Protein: CASSQGQGGRQYF.

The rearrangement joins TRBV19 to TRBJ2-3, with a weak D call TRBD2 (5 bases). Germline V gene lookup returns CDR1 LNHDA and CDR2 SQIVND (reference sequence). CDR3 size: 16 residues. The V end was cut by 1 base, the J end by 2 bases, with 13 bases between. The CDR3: CASSIVAWSATDTQYF. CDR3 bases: TGTGCCAGTAGTATAGTAGCGTGGTCAGCCACAGATACGCAGTATTTT.

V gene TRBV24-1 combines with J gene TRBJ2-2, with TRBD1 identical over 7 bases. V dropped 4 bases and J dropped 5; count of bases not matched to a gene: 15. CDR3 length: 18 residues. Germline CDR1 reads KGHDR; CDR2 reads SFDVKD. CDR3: CATSETYYRGHATGELFF. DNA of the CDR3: TGTGCCACCAGTGAGACTTATTACAGGGGCCACGCGACCGGGGAGCTGTTTTTT.

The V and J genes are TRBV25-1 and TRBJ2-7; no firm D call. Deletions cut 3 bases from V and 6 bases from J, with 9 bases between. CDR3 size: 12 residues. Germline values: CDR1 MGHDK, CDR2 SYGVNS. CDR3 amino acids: CASSDFGGEQYF. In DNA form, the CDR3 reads TGTGCCAGCAGTGATTTCGGTGGCGAGCAGTACTTC.

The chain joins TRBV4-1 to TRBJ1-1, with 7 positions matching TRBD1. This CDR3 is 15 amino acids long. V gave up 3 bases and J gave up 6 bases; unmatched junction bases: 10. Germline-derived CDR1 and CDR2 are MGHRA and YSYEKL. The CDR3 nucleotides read TGCGCCAGCAGCCACCCAGGACAGGCGATCCCTGAAGCTTTCTTT. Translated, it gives CASSHPGQAIPEAFF.

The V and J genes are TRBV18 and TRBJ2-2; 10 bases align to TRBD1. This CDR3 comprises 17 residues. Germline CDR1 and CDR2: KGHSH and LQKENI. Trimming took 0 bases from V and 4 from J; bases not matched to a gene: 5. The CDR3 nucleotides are TGTGCCAGCTCACCACCTGGGACAGGGGCTATCACCGGGGAGCTGTTTTTT. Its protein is CASSPPGTGAITGELFF.

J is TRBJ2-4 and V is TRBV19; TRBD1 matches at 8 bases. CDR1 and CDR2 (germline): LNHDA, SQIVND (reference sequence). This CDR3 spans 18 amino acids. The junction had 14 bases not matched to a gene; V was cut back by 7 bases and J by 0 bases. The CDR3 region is CASTKSYGQGLAKNIQYF. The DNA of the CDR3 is TGTGCCAGTACTAAATCCTACGGACAGGGACTAGCCAAAAACATTCAGTACTTC.

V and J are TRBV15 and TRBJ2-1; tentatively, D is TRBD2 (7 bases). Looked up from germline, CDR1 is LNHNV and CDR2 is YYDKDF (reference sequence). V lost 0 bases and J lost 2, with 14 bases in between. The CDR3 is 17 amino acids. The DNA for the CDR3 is TGTGCCACCAGCAGAGATCTACAGGGAGGGGCCTACAATGAGCAGTTCTTC. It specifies CATSRDLQGGAYNEQFF.

CDR3 nucleotide sequence: TGTGCCAGCTCCCCTCGGGGAAACCCTGGAAACACCATATATTTT. Protein: CASSPRGNPGNTIYF. The V gene is TRBV18, the J gene TRBJ1-3, with D hard to call. The CDR3 consists of 15 residues. Trimming left V 6 bases short and J 2 bases short, with 14 bases between. Germline values: CDR1 KGHSH, CDR2 LQKENI.

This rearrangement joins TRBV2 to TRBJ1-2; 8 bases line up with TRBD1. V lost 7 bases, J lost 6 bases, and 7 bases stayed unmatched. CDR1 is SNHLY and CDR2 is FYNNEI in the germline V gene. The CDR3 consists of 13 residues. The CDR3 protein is CASNTGGRDGYTF. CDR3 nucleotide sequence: TGTGCCAGCAATACAGGGGGGAGGGATGGCTACACCTTC.